This is a list of T cell receptor beta chains from one sample in a study of blood T cell repertoires in COVID-19. Clones were sequenced by immunoSEQ multiplex PCR, and TCRdb holds only the in-frame ones, with some missing. Here the sample spans roughly 91,000 clones, more than 75% being singletons. Sequenced input: peripheral blood. The receptors come from an older man with acute or convalescent COVID-19. Each CDR3 is given with its conserved first and last residue. D genes are given only for firm matches. Size is omitted from some rows. Given values are once, few, many or a class for expanded clones.

size	J	D	V	CDR3	DNA
few	TRBJ2-2	-	TRBV28	CASSLPGNTGELFF	TGTGCCAGCAGTTTACCAGGGAACACCGGGGAGCTGTTTTTT
-	TRBJ1-1	TRBD1	TRBV3-1/TRBV3-2	CASSQAGDSNTEAFF	TGTGCCAGCAGCCAGGCAGGGGACAGCAACACTGAAGCTTTCTTT
-	TRBJ1-4	TRBD1	TRBV28	CASSLSGQGEEKLFF	TGTGCCAGCAGTTTATCGGGACAGGGAGAGGAAAAACTGTTTTTT
-	TRBJ1-5	-	TRBV6-5	CATVRESGQPQHF	TGTGCCACCGTCCGGGAGTCCGGTCAGCCCCAGCATTTT
-	TRBJ1-2	-	TRBV2	CASSEARGSYGYTF	TGTGCCAGCAGTGAGGCCAGGGGTTCCTATGGCTACACCTTC
-	TRBJ1-2	-	TRBV28	CASSDVMRGNYGYTF	TGTGCCAGCAGCGACGTCATGCGGGGGAACTATGGCTACACCTTC
few	TRBJ1-5	-	TRBV6-6	CASSLAGGGPNQPQHF	TGTGCCAGCAGTTTGGCCGGAGGAGGCCCTAATCAGCCCCAGCATTTT
-	TRBJ2-1	TRBD2	TRBV6-4	CASSDRAGGGYNEQFF	TGTGCCAGCAGTGACAGAGCGGGAGGAGGATACAATGAGCAGTTCTTC
-	TRBJ1-1	TRBD1	TRBV6-5	CASSYRGHTEAFF	TGTGCCAGCAGTTACAGGGGGCACACTGAAGCTTTCTTT
-	TRBJ1-4	-	TRBV19	CASSIGLSGGEKLFF	TGTGCCAGTAGTATTGGACTGAGTGGGGGGGAAAAACTGTTTTTT
-	TRBJ2-7	-	TRBV5-4	CASSGGATYEQYF	TGTGCCAGCAGCGGAGGGGCTACCTACGAGCAGTACTTC
-	TRBJ2-2	-	TRBV19	CASNRRAAGELFF	TGTGCCAGTAATCGGAGGGCGGCCGGGGAGCTGTTTTTT
-	TRBJ2-1	-	TRBV29-1	CSVEGLASYNEQFF	TGCAGCGTTGAAGGGCTAGCGTCCTACAATGAGCAGTTCTTC
-	TRBJ1-2	TRBD1	TRBV7-6	CASSRGPVQGGYGYTF	TGTGCCAGCAGCCGAGGACCAGTACAGGGGGGATATGGCTACACCTTC
-	TRBJ2-1	TRBD2	TRBV28	CASGTSGRPPWEQFF	TGTGCCAGCGGGACTAGCGGGAGGCCCCCGTGGGAGCAGTTCTTC
-	TRBJ1-6	-	TRBV2	CASHLESSYNSPLHF	TGTGCCAGCCATCTCGAGAGCTCCTATAATTCACCCCTCCACTTT
few	TRBJ1-5	TRBD1	TRBV14	CASSPGTGWDQPQHF	TGTGCCAGCAGCCCTGGGACAGGGTGGGACCAGCCCCAGCATTTT
-	TRBJ2-3	-	TRBV24-1	CATRAGYPDTQYF	TGTGCCACTAGGGCAGGGTATCCAGATACGCAGTATTTT
-	TRBJ1-1	TRBD1	TRBV19	CASRGQGANTEAFF	TGTGCCAGTAGGGGACAGGGGGCGAACACTGAAGCTTTCTTT
-	TRBJ1-6	-	TRBV3-1/TRBV3-2	CASSPFHNSPLHF	TGTGCCAGCAGCCCTTTCCATAATTCACCCCTCCACTTT
-	TRBJ2-1	TRBD2	TRBV5-5	CASSLAGLAGGGSYNEQFF	TGTGCCAGCAGCTTGGCGGGACTAGCGGGAGGAGGATCCTACAATGAGCAGTTCTTC
-	TRBJ2-3	TRBD2	TRBV24-1	CATSDKGGASGRRYF	TGTGCCACCAGTGATAAGGGAGGGGCTAGCGGGAGACGGTATTTT
few	TRBJ1-5	-	TRBV6-5	CASNRWSNQPQHF	TGTGCCAGCAACAGGTGGAGCAATCAGCCCCAGCATTTT
-	TRBJ2-5	-	TRBV29-1	CSIREKETQYF	TGCAGCATCCGCGAGAAGGAGACCCAGTACTTC
-	TRBJ1-3	-	TRBV2	CASRGVPSSGNTIYF	TGTGCCAGCAGAGGAGTTCCAAGCTCTGGAAACACCATATATTTT
-	TRBJ1-1	TRBD1	TRBV28	CASSLTGQGRTEAFF	TGTGCCAGCAGTTTGACGGGACAGGGGAGGACTGAAGCTTTCTTT
-	TRBJ2-5	TRBD2	TRBV7-2	CASSLAGPSGGAPQETQYF	TGTGCCAGCAGCTTAGCGGGGCCTAGCGGGGGGGCCCCCCAAGAGACCCAGTACTTC
-	TRBJ1-6	TRBD1	TRBV27	CASKTGPNSPLHF	TGTGCCAGCAAGACAGGGCCAAATTCACCCCTCCACTTT
-	TRBJ1-5	TRBD1	TRBV6-6	CASSYQTGDGNQPQHF	TGTGCCAGCAGTTACCAGACAGGGGACGGCAATCAGCCCCAGCATTTT
-	TRBJ1-1	TRBD1	TRBV7-9	CASSHGQGLNTEAFF	TGTGCCAGCAGCCACGGACAGGGGTTGAACACTGAAGCTTTCTTT
-	TRBJ2-5	-	TRBV12-3/TRBV12-4	CASSPYREETQYF	TGTGCCAGCAGCCCCTACCGGGAGGAGACCCAGTACTTC
-	TRBJ1-2	TRBD1	TRBV5-4	CASSLADRGHGYTF	TGTGCCAGCAGCTTGGCTGACAGGGGGCATGGCTACACCTTC
-	TRBJ1-1	-	TRBV19	CASNVGSEAFF	TGTGCCAGTAACGTGGGCTCGGAAGCTTTCTTT
-	TRBJ1-1	-	TRBV6-5	CASSYSGQGLVTEAFF	TGTGCCAGCAGTTACTCGGGGCAGGGGCTGGTCACTGAAGCTTTCTTT
-	TRBJ2-5	TRBD1	TRBV24-1	CATSEGQTQETQYF	TGTGCCACCAGTGAGGGACAGACCCAAGAGACCCAGTACTTC
-	TRBJ2-1	TRBD1	TRBV10-3	CAITQRDRGQGEQFF	TGTGCCATCACACAACGGGACAGGGGGCAAGGTGAGCAGTTCTTC
-	TRBJ2-3	TRBD2	TRBV30	CAWNGGVTDTQYF	TGTGCCTGGAACGGGGGGGTAACAGATACGCAGTATTTT
-	TRBJ1-5	TRBD1	TRBV19	CASNRGIDNQPQHF	TGTGCCAGTAACAGGGGGATAGACAATCAGCCCCAGCATTTT
-	TRBJ1-5	-	TRBV30	CAWSQGSPVGQPQHF	TGTGCCTGGAGTCAGGGCTCGCCCGTGGGTCAGCCCCAGCATTTT
-	TRBJ1-5	-	TRBV6-5	CASALDRNGNQPQHF	TGTGCCAGCGCCCTAGACAGGAACGGCAATCAGCCCCAGCATTTT
once	TRBJ2-5	TRBD2	TRBV29-1	CSAKTGTSGSPEETQYF	TGCAGCGCCAAAACCGGGACTAGCGGGAGTCCCGAAGAGACCCAGTACTTC
-	TRBJ1-1	TRBD1	TRBV12-3/TRBV12-4	CASSRTGIEAFF	TGTGCCAGCAGTAGGACAGGGATTGAAGCTTTCTTT
-	TRBJ2-1	-	TRBV18	CASSPGENEQFF	TGTGCCAGCTCACCGGGCGAGAATGAGCAGTTCTTC
-	TRBJ2-3	TRBD2	TRBV9	CASSETSGRAADTQYF	TGTGCCAGCAGCGAGACTAGCGGGAGGGCTGCAGATACGCAGTATTTT
few	TRBJ1-1	TRBD1	TRBV7-3	CASSLTGTGGTEAFF	TGTGCCAGCAGCTTAACCGGGACAGGGGGCACTGAAGCTTTCTTT
-	TRBJ1-1	-	TRBV24-1	CATSTSTGLGEAFF	TGTGCCACCAGCACAAGTACCGGACTAGGGGAAGCTTTCTTT
-	TRBJ1-6	-	TRBV5-5	CASSGENSPLHF	TGTGCCAGCAGCGGGGAGAATTCACCCCTCCACTTT
-	TRBJ1-5	TRBD1	TRBV28	CASSPRTGGGQPQHF	TGTGCCAGCAGTCCGAGGACAGGGGGCGGTCAGCCCCAGCATTTT
-	TRBJ1-5	-	TRBV7-9	CASSLARRKAGDQPQHF	TGTGCCAGCAGCTTAGCGAGAAGGAAAGCGGGGGATCAGCCCCAGCATTTT
-	TRBJ1-1	-	TRBV6-5	CASSYSNAGISEAFF	TGTGCCAGCAGTTACTCGAACGCAGGGATATCTGAAGCTTTCTTT
-	TRBJ2-6	TRBD1	TRBV5-1	CASSLGQGTFSGANVLTF	TGCGCCAGCAGCTTGGGACAGGGTACCTTCTCTGGGGCCAACGTCCTGACTTTC
-	TRBJ2-5	-	TRBV10-3	CAISEGQGQETQYF	TGTGCCATCAGTGAGGGGCAGGGGCAGGAGACCCAGTACTTC